The clone carrying this TCR beta chain turned up a few times. Its specificity is not known. The data belong to a study of identical twins. Study observations and caveats: The more abundant beta clonotypes in cord blood had fewer insertions, and memory repertoires did not show this. The study drew conclusions from cross-sectional statistical analysis, not from following the same donors.

cDNA carried unique molecular identifiers, and a universal primer site was added by template switching. TCRdb reprocessed the 5' RACE reads via MiXCR and lists one record per CDR3 protein. This table has around 510,000 distinct CDR3 sequences, 14% appearing once. Germline CDR1 reads LNHNV; CDR2 reads YYDKDF (reference sequence). The germline V and J ends were trimmed by 7 bases and 8 bases, with 17 bases remaining between them. This CDR3 has 14 residues. These records were also assigned to another study, of yellow fever vaccine responses in identical twins.

The sample taken for sequencing was CD4+ T cells sorted from blood. This receptor was obtained from a woman aged 18 to 35 in good health. The gene calls are TRBV15 and TRBJ2-2; maybe TRBD2 (6 bases). CDR3 in DNA: TGTGCCACCATGGGGGGTCTCAAGGATGGGGAGCTGTTTTTT. Protein product: CATMGGLKDGELFF.